This TCR beta chain emerged from a study of blood T cell repertoires in COVID-19. About the study: From the United States, Italy and Spain came samples of acute and convalescent COVID-19. Sample material is recorded as cDNA or gDNA derived from T cells, B-cell-depleted T cells, or PBMCs.

The CDR3 contains 14 residues. J gave up 9 bases and V 5 bases, and 6 bases lay outside the gene matches. Germline V CDR1 and CDR2: LNHDA, SQIVND (reference sequence). Original data processing: It was from reference gene primer amplification that nucleated cell counts were estimated. Profiling relied on immunoSEQ multiplex PCR, and the TCRdb table lists in-frame clones only, not all of them. V and J calls and clone size follow that table, whereas D and trimming were derived from the DNA. Among around 160,000 clones listed, around 86% were seen once. The receptor's source is a man between 60 and 75 years old with acute or convalescent COVID-19. The sequenced sample consisted of peripheral blood. The J gene is TRBJ1-5, the V gene TRBV19, with 11 positions matching TRBD1. The CDR3 bases are TGTGCCAGTAGTCTCCGGGACAGGGGGACGCCCCAGCATTTT. Protein: CASSLRDRGTPQHF.